This TCR beta chain comes out of a study of blood T cell repertoires in COVID-19. Authors' processing steps: Amplification of reference gene primers was used by the study to estimate nucleated cell counts. The assay was immunoSEQ multiplex PCR, and TCRdb's table has in-frame clones only and misses some. For V, J and clone size, that table is used; D and trimming come from the DNA. The table lists 200,000 to 250,000 clones, about nine tenths of them singletons. V dropped 2 bases and J dropped 0; count of bases not matched to a gene: 11. The CDR3 runs to 18 residues. The germline V gene encodes CDR1 SGHAT and CDR2 FQNNGV.

The clonotype comes from a man aged 25-45 years who had recovered from COVID-19. The rearrangement uses TRBV11-2 and TRBJ2-7, with 9 nucleotides matching TRBD1. The specimen sequenced was peripheral blood. The CDR3 spells CASSLTAPGTGSSYEQYF. As DNA, the CDR3 is TGTGCCAGCAGCTTAACGGCTCCCGGGACAGGGAGCTCCTACGAGCAGTACTTC. The whole variable domain, filled in from reference TRBV11-2 and TRBJ2-7, reads EAGVAQSPRYKIIEKRQSVAFWCNPISGHATLYWYQQILGQGPKLLIQFQNNGVVDDSQLPKDRFSAERLKGVDSTLKIQPAKLEDSAVYLCASSLTAPGTGSSYEQYFGPGTRLTVT.